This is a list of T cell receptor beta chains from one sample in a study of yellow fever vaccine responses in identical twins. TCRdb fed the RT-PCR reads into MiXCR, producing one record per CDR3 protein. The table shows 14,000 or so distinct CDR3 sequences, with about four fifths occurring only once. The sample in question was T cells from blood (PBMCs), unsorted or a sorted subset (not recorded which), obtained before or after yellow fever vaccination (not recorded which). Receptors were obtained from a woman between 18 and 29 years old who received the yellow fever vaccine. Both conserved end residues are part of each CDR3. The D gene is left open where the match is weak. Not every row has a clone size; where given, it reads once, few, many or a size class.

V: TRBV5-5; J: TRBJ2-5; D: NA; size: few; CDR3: CASTPGQSETQYF; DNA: TGTGCCAGCACCCCGGGACAATCAGAGACCCAGTACTTC
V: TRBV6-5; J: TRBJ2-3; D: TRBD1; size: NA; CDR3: CASSYGGTGADTQYF; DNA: TGTGCCAGCAGTTACGGGGGGACAGGGGCAGATACGCAGTATTTT
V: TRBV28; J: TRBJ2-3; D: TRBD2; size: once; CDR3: CASSFSPASGRADTDTQYF; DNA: TGTGCCAGCAGTTTTTCCCCGGCTAGCGGGAGGGCCGACACAGATACGCAGTATTTT
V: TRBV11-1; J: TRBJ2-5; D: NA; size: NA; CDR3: CASSPTGLLETQYF; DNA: TGTGCCAGCAGCCCAACAGGGCTTTTGGAGACCCAGTACTTC
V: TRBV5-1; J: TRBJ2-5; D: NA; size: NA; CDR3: CASTSGQPQETQYF; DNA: TGCGCCAGCACCTCCGGACAGCCCCAAGAGACCCAGTACTTC
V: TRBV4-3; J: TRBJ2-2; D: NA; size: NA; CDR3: CASSQDEGTTGELFF; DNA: TGCGCCAGCAGCCAAGATGAGGGGACTACCGGGGAGCTGTTTTTT
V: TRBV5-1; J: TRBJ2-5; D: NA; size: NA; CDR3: CASRHSEGTQYF; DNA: TGCGCCAGTAGGCATAGCGAGGGGACCCAGTACTTC
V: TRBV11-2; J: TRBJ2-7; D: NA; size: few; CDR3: CASSFQQPGLSYEQYF; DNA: TGTGCCAGCAGCTTTCAGCAACCGGGACTTTCCTACGAGCAGTACTTC
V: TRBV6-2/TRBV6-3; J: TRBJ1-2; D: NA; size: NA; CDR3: CASSYGSIYGYTF; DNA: TGTGCCAGCAGTTACGGCAGTATCTATGGCTACACCTTC
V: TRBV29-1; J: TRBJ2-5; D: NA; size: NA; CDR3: CSVDDIQETQYF; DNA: TGCAGCGTAGACGACATACAAGAGACCCAGTACTTC
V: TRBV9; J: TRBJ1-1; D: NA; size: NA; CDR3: CASSVTGHSSEAFF; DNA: TGTGCCAGCAGCGTAACCGGACACAGTTCTGAAGCTTTCTTT
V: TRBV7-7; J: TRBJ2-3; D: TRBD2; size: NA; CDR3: CASSLGSGASDTQYF; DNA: TGTGCCAGCAGCTTAGGTAGCGGGGCTTCAGATACGCAGTATTTT
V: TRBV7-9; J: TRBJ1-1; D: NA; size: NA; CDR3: CASSAELLEAFF; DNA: TGTGCCAGCAGCGCGGAGCTGCTCGAAGCTTTCTTT
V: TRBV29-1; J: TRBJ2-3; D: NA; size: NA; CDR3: CSVEWGDTQYF; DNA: TGCAGCGTTGAATGGGGAGATACGCAGTATTTT
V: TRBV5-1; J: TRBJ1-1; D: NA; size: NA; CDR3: CASSPGGNTEAFF; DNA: TGCGCCAGCAGCCCCGGCGGAAACACTGAAGCTTTCTTT
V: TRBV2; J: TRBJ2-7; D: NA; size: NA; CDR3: CASRGHGSVYEQYF; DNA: TGTGCCAGCAGGGGACATGGAAGTGTCTACGAGCAGTACTTC
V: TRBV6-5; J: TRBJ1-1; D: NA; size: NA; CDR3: CAIRYSGEAFF; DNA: TGTGCCATCAGATACTCGGGGGAAGCTTTCTTT
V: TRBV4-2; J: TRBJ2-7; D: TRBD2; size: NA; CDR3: CASSQDAGLADPYEQYF; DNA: TGTGCCAGCAGCCAAGACGCGGGACTAGCGGACCCCTACGAGCAGTACTTC
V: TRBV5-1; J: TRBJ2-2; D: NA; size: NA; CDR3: CASSFGATGELFF; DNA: TGCGCCAGCAGCTTCGGGGCAACCGGGGAGCTGTTTTTT
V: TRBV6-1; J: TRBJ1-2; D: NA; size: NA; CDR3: CASSHDINYGYTF; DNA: TGTGCCAGCAGCCACGACATTAACTATGGCTACACCTTC
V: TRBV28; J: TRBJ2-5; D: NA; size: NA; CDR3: CASRTGTLTQYF; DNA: TGTGCCAGCAGGACCGGGACCCTGACCCAGTACTTC
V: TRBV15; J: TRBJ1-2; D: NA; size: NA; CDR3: CATNRPVNYGYTF; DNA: TGTGCCACCAACCGACCAGTTAACTATGGCTACACCTTC
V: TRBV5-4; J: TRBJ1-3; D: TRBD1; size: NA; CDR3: CASSLGQTGNTIYF; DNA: TGTGCCAGCAGTTTGGGACAGACAGGAAACACCATATATTTT
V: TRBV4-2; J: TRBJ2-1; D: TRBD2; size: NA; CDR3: CASRDGGLAGGKNEQFF; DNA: TGTGCCAGCAGGGACGGGGGACTAGCGGGAGGGAAGAATGAGCAGTTCTTC
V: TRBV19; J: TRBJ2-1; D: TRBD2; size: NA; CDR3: CASSGGKASLYNEQFF; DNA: TGTGCCAGTAGCGGGGGGAAAGCGAGTCTCTACAATGAGCAGTTCTTC
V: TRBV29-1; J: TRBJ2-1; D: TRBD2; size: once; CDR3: CSVPGLAGGSSYNEQFF; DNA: TGCAGCGTGCCAGGGCTAGCGGGGGGTAGCTCCTACAATGAGCAGTTCTTC
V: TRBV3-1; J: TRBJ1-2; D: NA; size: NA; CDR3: CASSQGLGYTF; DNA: TGTGCCAGCAGCCAGGGCCTCGGCTACACCTTC
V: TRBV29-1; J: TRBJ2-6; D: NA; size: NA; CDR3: CSAIISGANVLTF; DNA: TGCAGCGCTATAATTTCTGGGGCCAACGTCCTGACTTTC
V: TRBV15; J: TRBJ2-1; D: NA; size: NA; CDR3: CATLVGDYNEQFF; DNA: TGTGCCACGCTCGTGGGGGACTACAATGAGCAGTTCTTC
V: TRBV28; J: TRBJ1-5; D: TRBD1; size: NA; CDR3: CASSSRWTGGFVNQPQHF; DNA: TGTGCCAGCAGTTCCCGCTGGACAGGGGGCTTCGTAAATCAGCCCCAGCATTTT
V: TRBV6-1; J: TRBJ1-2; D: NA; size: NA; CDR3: CAISEGASANYGYTF; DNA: TGTGCCATCAGTGAAGGCGCTTCCGCTAACTATGGCTACACCTTC
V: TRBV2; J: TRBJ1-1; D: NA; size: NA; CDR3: CASSEYTEAFF; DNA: TGTGCCAGCAGTGAGTACACTGAAGCTTTCTTT
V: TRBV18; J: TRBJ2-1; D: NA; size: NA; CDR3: CASSPPMGYNEQFF; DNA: TGTGCCAGCTCACCACCGATGGGGTACAATGAGCAGTTCTTC
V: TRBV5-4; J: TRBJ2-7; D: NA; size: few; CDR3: CASSLGSSYEQYF; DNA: TGTGCCAGCAGCTTGGGCAGCTCCTACGAGCAGTACTTC
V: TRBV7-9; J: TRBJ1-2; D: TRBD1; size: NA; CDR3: CASSLGGTGYGYTF; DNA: TGTGCCAGCAGCTTAGGCGGGACAGGGTATGGCTACACCTTC
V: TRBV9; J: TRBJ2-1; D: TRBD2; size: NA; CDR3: CASSDLAGGLYNEQFF; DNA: TGTGCCAGCAGCGACTTAGCGGGGGGGTTATACAATGAGCAGTTCTTC
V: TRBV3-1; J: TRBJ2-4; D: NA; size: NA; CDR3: CASSQEYTLAKNIQYF; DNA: TGTGCCAGCAGCCAAGAGTATACCTTAGCCAAAAACATTCAGTACTTC
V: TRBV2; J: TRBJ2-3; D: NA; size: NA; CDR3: CASSRFDRTDTQYF; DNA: TGTGCCAGCAGTAGGTTCGACCGAACAGATACGCAGTATTTT
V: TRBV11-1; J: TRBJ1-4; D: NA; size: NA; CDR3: CASSSRFGATNEKLFF; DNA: TGTGCCAGCAGCTCCCGGTTCGGCGCAACTAATGAAAAACTGTTTTTT
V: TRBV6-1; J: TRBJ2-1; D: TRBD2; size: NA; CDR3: CASGRSSGISYNEQFF; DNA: TGTGCCAGCGGGCGATCTAGCGGGATTTCCTACAATGAGCAGTTCTTC
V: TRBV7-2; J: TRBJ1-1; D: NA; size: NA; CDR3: CASSLRSRNTEAFF; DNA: TGTGCCAGCAGCCTACGGTCGCGGAACACTGAAGCTTTCTTT
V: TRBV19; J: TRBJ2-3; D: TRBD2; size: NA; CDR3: CASSMGRTSGGTDTQYF; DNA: TGTGCCAGTAGTATGGGGAGGACTAGCGGGGGTACAGATACGCAGTATTTT
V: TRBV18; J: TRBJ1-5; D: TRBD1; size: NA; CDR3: CASSLTGTGVQPQHF; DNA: TGTGCCAGCTCGCTTACCGGGACAGGGGTTCAGCCCCAGCATTTT
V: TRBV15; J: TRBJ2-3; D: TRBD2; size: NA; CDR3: CATSRDGRVSSTDTQYF; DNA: TGTGCCACCAGCAGAGATGGGAGGGTCTCTAGCACAGATACCCAGTATTTT
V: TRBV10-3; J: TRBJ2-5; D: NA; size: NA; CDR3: CAISERSKETQYF; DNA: TGTGCCATCAGTGAGCGATCCAAAGAGACCCAGTACTTC
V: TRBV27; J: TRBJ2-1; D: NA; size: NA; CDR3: CACSFSGNSYNEQFF; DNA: TGTGCCTGCAGTTTTTCGGGGAACTCCTACAATGAGCAGTTCTTC
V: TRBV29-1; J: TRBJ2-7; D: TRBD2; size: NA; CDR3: CSVSLAGVEQYF; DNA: TGCAGCGTTTCTTTGGCGGGAGTCGAGCAGTACTTC
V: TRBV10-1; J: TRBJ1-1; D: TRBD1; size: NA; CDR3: CASSLTGGTEAFF; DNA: TGCGCCAGCAGCCTAACAGGGGGGACTGAAGCTTTCTTT
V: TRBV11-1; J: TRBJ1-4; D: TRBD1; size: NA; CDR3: CASSLGTGEEKLFF; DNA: TGTGCCAGCAGCTTGGGGACAGGGGAGGAAAAACTGTTTTTT
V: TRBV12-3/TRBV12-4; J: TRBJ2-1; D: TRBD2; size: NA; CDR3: CASSLDGGNGNEQFF; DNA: TGTGCCAGCAGTTTAGACGGGGGGAATGGCAATGAGCAGTTCTTC
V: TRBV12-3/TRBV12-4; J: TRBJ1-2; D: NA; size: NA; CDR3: CASSFTKHQRVDYGYTF; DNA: TGTGCCAGCAGTTTCACCAAACATCAGAGAGTGGACTATGGCTACACCTTC
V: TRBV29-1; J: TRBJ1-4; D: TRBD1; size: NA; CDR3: CSVLQGANEKLFF; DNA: TGCAGCGTTCTACAGGGGGCTAATGAAAAACTGTTTTTT
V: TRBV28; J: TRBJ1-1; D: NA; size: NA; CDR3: CASSLPSRMNTEAFF; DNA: TGTGCCAGCAGTTTACCTTCCCGTATGAACACTGAAGCTTTCTTT
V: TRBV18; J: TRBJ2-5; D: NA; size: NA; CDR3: CASSPLQRETQYF; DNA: TGTGCCAGCTCACCTCTACAGCGAGAGACCCAGTACTTC
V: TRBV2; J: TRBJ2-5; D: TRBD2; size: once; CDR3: CASSESVAGVETQYF; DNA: TGTGCCAGCAGTGAATCTGTTGCGGGGGTGGAGACCCAGTACTTC
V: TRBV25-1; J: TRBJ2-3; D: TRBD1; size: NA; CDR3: CASSGVGRGDTQYF; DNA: TGTGCCAGCAGTGGGGTTGGCAGGGGGGATACGCAGTATTTT
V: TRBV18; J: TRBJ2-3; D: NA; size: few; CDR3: CASSPTDRRNTDTQYF; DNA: TGTGCCAGCTCACCTACTGACAGGAGGAACACAGATACGCAGTATTTT
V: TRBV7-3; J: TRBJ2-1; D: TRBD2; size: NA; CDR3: CASSSKTSGAGNEQFF; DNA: TGTGCCAGCAGCTCCAAGACTAGCGGGGCCGGGAATGAGCAGTTCTTC
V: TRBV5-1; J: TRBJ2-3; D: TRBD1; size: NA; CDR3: CASRQGSDTQYF; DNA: TGCGCCAGCCGACAGGGTTCGGATACGCAGTATTTT
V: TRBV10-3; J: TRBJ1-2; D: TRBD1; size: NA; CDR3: CAISGDRGSPAGYTF; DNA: TGTGCCATCAGTGGGGACAGGGGGAGTCCTGCTGGCTACACCTTC